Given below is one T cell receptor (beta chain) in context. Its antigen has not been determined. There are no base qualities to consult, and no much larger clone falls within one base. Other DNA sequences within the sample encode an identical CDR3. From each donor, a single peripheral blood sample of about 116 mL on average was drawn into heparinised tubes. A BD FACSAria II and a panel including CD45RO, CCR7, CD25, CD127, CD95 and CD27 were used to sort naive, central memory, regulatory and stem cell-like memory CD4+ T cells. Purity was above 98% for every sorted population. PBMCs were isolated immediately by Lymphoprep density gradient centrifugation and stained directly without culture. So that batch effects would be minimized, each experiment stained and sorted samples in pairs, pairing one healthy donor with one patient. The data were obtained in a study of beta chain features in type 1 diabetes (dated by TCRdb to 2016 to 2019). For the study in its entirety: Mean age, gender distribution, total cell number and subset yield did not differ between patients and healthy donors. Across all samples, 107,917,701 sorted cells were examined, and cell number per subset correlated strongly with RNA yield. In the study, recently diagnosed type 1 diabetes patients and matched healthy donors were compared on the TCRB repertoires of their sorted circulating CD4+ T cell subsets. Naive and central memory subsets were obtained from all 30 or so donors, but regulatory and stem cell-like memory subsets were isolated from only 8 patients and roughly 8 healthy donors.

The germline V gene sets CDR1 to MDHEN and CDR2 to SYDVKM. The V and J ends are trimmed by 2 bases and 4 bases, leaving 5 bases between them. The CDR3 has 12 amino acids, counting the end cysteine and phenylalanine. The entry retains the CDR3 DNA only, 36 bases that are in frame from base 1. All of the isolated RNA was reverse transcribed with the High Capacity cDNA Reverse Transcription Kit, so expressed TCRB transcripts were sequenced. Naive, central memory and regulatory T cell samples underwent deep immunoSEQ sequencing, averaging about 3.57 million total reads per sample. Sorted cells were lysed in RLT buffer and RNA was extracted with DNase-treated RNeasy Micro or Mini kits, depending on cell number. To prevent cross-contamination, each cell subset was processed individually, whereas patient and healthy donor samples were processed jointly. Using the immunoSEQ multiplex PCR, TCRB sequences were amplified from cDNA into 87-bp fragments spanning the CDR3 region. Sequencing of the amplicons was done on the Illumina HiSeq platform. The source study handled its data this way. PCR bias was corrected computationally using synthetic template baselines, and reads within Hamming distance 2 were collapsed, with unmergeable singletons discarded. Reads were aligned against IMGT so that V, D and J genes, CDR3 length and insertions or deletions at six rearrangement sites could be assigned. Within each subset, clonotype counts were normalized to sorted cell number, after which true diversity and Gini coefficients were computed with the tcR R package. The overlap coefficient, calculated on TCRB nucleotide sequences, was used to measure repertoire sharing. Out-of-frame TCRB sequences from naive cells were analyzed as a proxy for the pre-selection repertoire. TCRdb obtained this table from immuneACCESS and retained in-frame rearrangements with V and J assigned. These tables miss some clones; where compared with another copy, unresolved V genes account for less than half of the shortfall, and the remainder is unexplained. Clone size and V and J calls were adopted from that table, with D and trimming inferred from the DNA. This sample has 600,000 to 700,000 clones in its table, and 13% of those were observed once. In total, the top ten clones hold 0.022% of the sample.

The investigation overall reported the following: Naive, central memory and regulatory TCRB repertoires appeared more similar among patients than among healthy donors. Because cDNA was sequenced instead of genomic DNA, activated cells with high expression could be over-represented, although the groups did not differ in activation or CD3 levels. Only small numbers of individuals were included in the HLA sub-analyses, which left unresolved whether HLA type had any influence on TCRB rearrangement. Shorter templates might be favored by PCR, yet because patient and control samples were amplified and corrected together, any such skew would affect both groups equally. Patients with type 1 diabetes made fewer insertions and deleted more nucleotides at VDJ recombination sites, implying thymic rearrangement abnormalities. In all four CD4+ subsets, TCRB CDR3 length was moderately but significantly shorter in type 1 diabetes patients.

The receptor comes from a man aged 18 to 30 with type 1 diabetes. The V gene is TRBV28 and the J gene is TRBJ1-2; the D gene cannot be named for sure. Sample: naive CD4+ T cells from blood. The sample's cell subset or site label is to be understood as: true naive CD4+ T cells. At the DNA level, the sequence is TGTGCCAGCAGTTTAAGCAGCTATGGCTACACCTTC. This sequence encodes CASSLSSYGYTF.